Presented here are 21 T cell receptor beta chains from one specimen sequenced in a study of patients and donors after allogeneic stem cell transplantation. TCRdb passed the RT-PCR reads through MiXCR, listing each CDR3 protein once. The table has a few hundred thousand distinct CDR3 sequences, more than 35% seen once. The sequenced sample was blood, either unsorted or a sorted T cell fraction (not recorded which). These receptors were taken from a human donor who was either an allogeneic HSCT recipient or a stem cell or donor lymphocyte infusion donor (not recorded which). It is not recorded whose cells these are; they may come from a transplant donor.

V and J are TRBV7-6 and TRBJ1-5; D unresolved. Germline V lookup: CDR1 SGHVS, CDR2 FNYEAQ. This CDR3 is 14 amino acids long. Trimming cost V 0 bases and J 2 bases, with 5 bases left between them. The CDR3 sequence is CASSLAQGNQPQHF. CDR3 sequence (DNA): TGTGCCAGCAGCTTAGCCCAGGGCAATCAGCCCCAGCATTTT. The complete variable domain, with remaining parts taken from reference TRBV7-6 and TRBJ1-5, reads GAGVSQSPRYKVTKRGQDVALRCDPISGHVSLYWYRQALGQGPEFLTYFNYEAQQDKSGLPNDRFSAERPEGSISTLTIQRTEQRDSAMYRCASSLAQGNQPQHFGDGTRLSIL.

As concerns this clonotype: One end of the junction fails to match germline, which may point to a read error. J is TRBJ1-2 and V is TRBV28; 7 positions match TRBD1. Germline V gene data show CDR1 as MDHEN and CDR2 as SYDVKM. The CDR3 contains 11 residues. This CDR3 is CASSFGTEEKF. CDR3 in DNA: TGTGCCAGCAGTTTCGGGACAGAAGAGAAGTTC.

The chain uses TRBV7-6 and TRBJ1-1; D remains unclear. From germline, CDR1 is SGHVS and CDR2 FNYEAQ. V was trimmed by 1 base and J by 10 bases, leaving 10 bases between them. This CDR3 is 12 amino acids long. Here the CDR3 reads CASSLEIPGAFF. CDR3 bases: TGTGCCAGCAGCTTAGAAATACCCGGAGCTTTCTTT.

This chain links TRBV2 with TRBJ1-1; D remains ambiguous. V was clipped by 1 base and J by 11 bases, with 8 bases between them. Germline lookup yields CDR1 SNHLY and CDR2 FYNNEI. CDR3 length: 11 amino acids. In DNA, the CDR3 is TGTGCCAGCAGTGAAGACACGGGTGCTTTCTTT. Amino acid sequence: CASSEDTGAFF.

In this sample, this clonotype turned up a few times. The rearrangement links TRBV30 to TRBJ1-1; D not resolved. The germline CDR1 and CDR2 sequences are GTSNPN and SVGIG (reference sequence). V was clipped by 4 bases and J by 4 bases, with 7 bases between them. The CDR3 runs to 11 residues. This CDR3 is CAWTTGTEAFF. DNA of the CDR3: TGTGCCTGGACTACTGGCACTGAAGCTTTCTTT.

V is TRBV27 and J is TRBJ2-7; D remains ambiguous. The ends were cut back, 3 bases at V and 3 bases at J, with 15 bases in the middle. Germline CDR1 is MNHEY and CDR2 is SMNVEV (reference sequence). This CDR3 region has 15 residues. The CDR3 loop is CASSLVDGSGYEQYF. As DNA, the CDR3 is TGTGCCAGCAGTTTGGTGGACGGATCCGGCTACGAGCAGTACTTC.

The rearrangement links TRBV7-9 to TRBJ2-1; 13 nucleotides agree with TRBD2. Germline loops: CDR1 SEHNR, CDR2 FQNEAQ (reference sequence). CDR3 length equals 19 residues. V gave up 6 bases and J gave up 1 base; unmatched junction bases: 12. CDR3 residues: CASSPGRLAGGASYNEQFF. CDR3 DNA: TGTGCCAGCAGTCCAGGCCGACTAGCGGGGGGAGCGTCCTACAATGAGCAGTTCTTC.

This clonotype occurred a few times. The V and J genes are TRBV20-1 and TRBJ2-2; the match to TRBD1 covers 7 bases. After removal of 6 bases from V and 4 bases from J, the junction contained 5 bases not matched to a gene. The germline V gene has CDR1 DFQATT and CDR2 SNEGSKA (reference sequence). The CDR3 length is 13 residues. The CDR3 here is CSATGESTGELFF. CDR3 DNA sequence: TGCAGTGCCACAGGGGAAAGCACCGGGGAGCTGTTTTTT.

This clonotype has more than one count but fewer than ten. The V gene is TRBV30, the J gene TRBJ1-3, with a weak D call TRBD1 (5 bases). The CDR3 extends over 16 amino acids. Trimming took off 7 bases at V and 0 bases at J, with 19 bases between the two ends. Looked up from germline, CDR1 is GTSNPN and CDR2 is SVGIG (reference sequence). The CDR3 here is CASEGADTDSGNTIYF. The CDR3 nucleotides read TGTGCCTCCGAAGGGGCGGACACTGACTCTGGAAACACCATATATTTT. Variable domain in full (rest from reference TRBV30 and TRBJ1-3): SQTIHQWPATLVQPVGSPLSLECTVEGTSNPNLYWYRQAAGRGLQLLFYSVGIGQISSEVPQNLSASRPQDRQFILSSKKLLLSDSGFYLCASEGADTDSGNTIYFGEGSWLTVV.

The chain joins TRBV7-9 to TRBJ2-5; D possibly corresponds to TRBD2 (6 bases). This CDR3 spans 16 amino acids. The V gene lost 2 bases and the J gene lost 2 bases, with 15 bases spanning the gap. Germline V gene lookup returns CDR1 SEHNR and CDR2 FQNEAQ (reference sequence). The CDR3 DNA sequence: TGTGCCAGCAGCTTATTAGGTGGCGGGGAACAAGAGACCCAGTACTTC. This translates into CASSLLGGGEQETQYF.

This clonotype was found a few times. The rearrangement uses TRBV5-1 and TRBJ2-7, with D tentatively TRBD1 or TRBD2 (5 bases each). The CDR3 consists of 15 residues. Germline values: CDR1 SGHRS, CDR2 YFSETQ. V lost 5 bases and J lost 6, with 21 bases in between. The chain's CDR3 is CASRDTATSGREQYF. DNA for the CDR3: TGCGCCAGCAGGGACACGGCAACTTCGGGGCGCGAGCAGTACTTC.

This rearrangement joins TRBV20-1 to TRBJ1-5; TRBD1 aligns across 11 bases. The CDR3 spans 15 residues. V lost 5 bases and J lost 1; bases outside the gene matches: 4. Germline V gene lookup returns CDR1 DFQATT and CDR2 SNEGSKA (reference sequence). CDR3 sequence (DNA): TGCAGTGCTCTGGGACAGGGGGTCAGCAATCAGCCCCAGCATTTT. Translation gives CSALGQGVSNQPQHF.

CDR3 nucleotides: TGCAGTGCTAGAGATAGTTTGAGGTGGACAGCTGAAAAACTGTTTTTT. Residues: CSARDSLRWTAEKLFF. The chain employs TRBV20-1 and TRBJ1-4; TRBD1 might be the D (6 bases). The germline V and J ends were trimmed by 0 bases and 7 bases, with 18 bases remaining between them. The CDR3 totals 16 residues. Looked up from germline, CDR1 is DFQATT and CDR2 is SNEGSKA (reference sequence).

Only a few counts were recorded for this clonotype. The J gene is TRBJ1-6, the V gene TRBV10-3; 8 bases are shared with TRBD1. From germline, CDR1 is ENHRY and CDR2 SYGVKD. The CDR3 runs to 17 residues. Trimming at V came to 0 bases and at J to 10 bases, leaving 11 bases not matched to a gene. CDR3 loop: CAISESPGQGVGSPLHF. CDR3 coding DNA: TGTGCCATCAGTGAGTCGCCCGGACAGGGCGTAGGATCACCCCTCCACTTT.

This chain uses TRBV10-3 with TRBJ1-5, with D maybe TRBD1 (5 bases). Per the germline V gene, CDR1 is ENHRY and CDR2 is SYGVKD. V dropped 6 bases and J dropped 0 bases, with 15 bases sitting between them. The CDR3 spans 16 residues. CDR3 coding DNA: TGTGCCATCAGCCCCGGGGCTGGGGGTAGCAATCAGCCCCAGCATTTT. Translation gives CAISPGAGGSNQPQHF.

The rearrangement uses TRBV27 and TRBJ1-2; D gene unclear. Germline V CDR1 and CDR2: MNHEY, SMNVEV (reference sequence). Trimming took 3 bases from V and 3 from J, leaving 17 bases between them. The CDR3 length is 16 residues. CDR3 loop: CASSFSSLGLHYGYTF. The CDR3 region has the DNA TGTGCCAGCAGTTTCAGCTCCCTCGGGCTTCACTATGGCTACACCTTC.

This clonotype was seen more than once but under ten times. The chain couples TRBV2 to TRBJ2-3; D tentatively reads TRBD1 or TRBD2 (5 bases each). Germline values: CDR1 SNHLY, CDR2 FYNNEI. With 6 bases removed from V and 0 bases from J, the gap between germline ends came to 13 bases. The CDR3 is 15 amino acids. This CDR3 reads CASSGNWGSTDTQYF. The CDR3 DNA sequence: TGTGCCAGCAGCGGGAACTGGGGCAGCACAGATACGCAGTATTTT.

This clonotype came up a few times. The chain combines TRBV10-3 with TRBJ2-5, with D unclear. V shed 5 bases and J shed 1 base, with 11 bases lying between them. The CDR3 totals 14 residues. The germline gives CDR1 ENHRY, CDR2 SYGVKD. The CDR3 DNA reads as TGTGCCATCAGTTTTGGGGTTCCCCAAGAGACCCAGTACTTC. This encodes CAISFGVPQETQYF.

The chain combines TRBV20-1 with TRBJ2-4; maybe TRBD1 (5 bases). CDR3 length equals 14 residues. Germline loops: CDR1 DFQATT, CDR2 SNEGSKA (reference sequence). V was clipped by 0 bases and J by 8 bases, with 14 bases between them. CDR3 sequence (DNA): TGCAGTGCTAGAGACAGGGAAGCCTTGGACATTCAGTACTTC. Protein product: CSARDREALDIQYF.

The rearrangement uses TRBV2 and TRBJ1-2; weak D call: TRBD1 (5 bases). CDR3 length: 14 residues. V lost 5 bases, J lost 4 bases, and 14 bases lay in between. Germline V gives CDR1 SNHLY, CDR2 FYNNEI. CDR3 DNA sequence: TGTGCCAGCAGTTTGGGGCAGGCCTTCTATGGCTACACCTTC. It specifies CASSLGQAFYGYTF. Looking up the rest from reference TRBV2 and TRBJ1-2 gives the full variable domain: EPEVTQTPSHQVTQMGQEVILRCVPISNHLYFYWYRQILGQKVEFLVSFYNNEISEKSEIFDDQFSVERPDGSNFTLKIRSTKLEDSAMYFCASSLGQAFYGYTFGSGTRLTVV.

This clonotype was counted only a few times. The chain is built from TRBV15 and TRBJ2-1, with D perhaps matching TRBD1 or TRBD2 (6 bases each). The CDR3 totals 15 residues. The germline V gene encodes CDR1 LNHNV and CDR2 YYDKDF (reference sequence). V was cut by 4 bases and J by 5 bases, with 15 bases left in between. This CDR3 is CATSTTGRKDNEQFF. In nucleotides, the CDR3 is TGTGCCACCAGCACTACAGGGAGGAAGGACAATGAGCAGTTCTTC.